The 15 T cell receptor beta chains in this list originate from one sample, sequenced in a study of neoadjuvant anti-PD-1 for oral cavity cancer. The assay was immunoSEQ multiplex PCR, and TCRdb's table has in-frame clones only and misses some. The table shows about 16,000 clones, with about two thirds occurring only once. The sequenced sample was PBMCs, obtained before nivolumab (anti-PD-1) treatment. These receptors all come from a person between 35 and 79 years old with oral cavity squamous cell carcinoma.

The rearrangement links TRBV18 to TRBJ1-1; 11 bases map to TRBD1. The V gene end was trimmed by 3 bases and the J gene end by 5 bases; junction bases not matched to a gene: 11. Germline V gene lookup returns CDR1 KGHSH and CDR2 LQKENI. The CDR3 extends over 17 amino acids. As DNA, the CDR3 is TGTGCCAGCTCACCGCGGGTCGCGGGACAGGGGGATACTGAAGCTTTCTTT. It specifies CASSPRVAGQGDTEAFF.

J is TRBJ2-7 and V is TRBV6-6, with 7 nucleotides matching TRBD2. Germline CDR1 and CDR2: MNHNY and SVGAGI (reference sequence). The CDR3 sequence is 15 residues long. V gave up 5 bases and J gave up 4 bases; unmatched junction bases: 11. This CDR3 reads CASSREGGPIYEQYF. CDR3 bases: TGTGCCAGCAGTAGGGAGGGCGGGCCGATTTACGAGCAGTACTTC.

The V call is TRBV2, the J call TRBJ2-5; D not resolved. Looked up from germline, CDR1 is SNHLY and CDR2 is FYNNEI. V was trimmed by 6 bases and J by 5 bases, leaving 10 bases between them. CDR3 length equals 12 residues. This CDR3 reads CASSAQRETQYF. Here the CDR3 DNA reads TGTGCCAGCAGCGCCCAGAGGGAGACCCAGTACTTC. Looking up the rest from reference TRBV2 and TRBJ2-5 gives the full variable domain: EPEVTQTPSHQVTQMGQEVILRCVPISNHLYFYWYRQILGQKVEFLVSFYNNEISEKSEIFDDQFSVERPDGSNFTLKIRSTKLEDSAMYFCASSAQRETQYFGPGTRLLVL.

In DNA, the CDR3 is TGCAGTGCAGGGGGGCAAACTGAAGCTTTCTTT. The encoded protein is CSAGGQTEAFF. V is TRBV20-1 and J is TRBJ1-1, with a weak D call TRBD1 (6 bases). The ends were cut back, 6 bases at V and 5 bases at J, with 10 bases in the middle. Germline CDR1 reads DFQATT; CDR2 reads SNEGSKA (reference sequence). This CDR3 comprises 11 residues.

The chain is built from TRBV30 and TRBJ1-2; no reliable D call. The CDR3 covers 9 residues. Germline CDR1 reads GTSNPN; CDR2 reads SVGIG (reference sequence). The CDR3 DNA reads TGTACCTACGGATTTGGCTACACCTTC. Its protein is CTYGFGYTF. The whole variable domain, remainder taken from reference TRBV30 and TRBJ1-2, is SQTIHQWPATLVQPVGSPLSLECTVEGTSNPNLYWYRQAAGRGLQLLFYSVGIGQISSEVPQNLSASRPQDRQFILSSKKLLLSDSGFYLCTYGFGYTFGSGTRLTVV.

This clone was seen more than once but under ten times. The rearrangement uses TRBV19 and TRBJ1-5; D is unresolved. The CDR3 runs 12 residues. CDR1 is LNHDA and CDR2 is SQIVND in the germline V gene (reference sequence). V was cut by 9 bases and J by 5 bases, with 11 bases left in between. The CDR3, as DNA: TGTGCCAGCACTGACGGTTATCAGCCCCAGCATTTT. It codes for CASTDGYQPQHF.

The chain carries TRBV11-3 and TRBJ2-5, with a tentative D call TRBD1 (6 bases). The germline gives CDR1 SGHNT, CDR2 YENEEA. Trimming removed 4 bases at V and 3 bases at J, with 9 bases between. This CDR3 region has 13 residues. The CDR3 DNA follows: TGTGCCAGCAGCTCCGGACAGAAAGAGACCCAGTACTTC. It encodes CASSSGQKETQYF.

The chain combines TRBV10-1 with TRBJ2-3, with 10 bases identical to TRBD2. CDR1 WNHNN and CDR2 SYGVQD come from the germline V gene (reference sequence). CDR3 length: 15 amino acids. V lost 2 bases, J lost 6 bases, and 5 bases stayed unmatched. CDR3 sequence reads: CASSERTSGTDTQYF. CDR3 DNA: TGCGCCAGCAGTGAGCGAACTAGCGGGACGGATACGCAGTATTTT.

The chain has TRBV29-1 and TRBJ2-7, with 16 bases that match TRBD2. Germline V CDR1 and CDR2: SQVTM, ANQGSEA. J was trimmed by 2 bases and V by 6 bases; bases with no gene match: 10. The CDR3 loop spans 17 amino acids. The DNA of the CDR3 is TGCAGCGTGGCTGGGACTAGCGGGAGGGCGGATACCTACGAGCAGTACTTC. Its protein is CSVAGTSGRADTYEQYF.

The V call is TRBV25-1, the J call TRBJ2-1; no firm D call. The CDR3 totals 15 residues. Germline V CDR1 and CDR2: MGHDK, SYGVNS. Trimming shortened V by 4 bases and J by 10 bases, and 20 bases separated the two germline ends. In DNA form, the CDR3 reads TGTGCCAGCAGTGTCACAACGGACCTGCTTGGGGAGCAGTTCTTC. Its protein is CASSVTTDLLGEQFF.

The V gene is TRBV4-1, the J gene TRBJ2-5; D gene unclear. The V and J ends lost 2 bases and 5 bases respectively, with 9 bases between them. Germline values: CDR1 MGHRA, CDR2 YSYEKL. CDR3 length equals 13 residues. CDR3 in amino acids: CASSQSGPETQYF. The CDR3 coding sequence is TGCGCCAGCAGCCAATCCGGGCCTGAGACCCAGTACTTC.

This clone was picked up a small number of times. The chain combines TRBV2 with TRBJ2-7, with D possibly TRBD1 on 6 matching bases. V was cut by 2 bases and J by 3 bases, with 11 bases left in between. CDR3 length: 14 residues. CDR1 is SNHLY, CDR2 FYNNEI, per germline. The CDR3 DNA follows: TGTGCCAGCAGTGAAAGCAGGACAGTCTACGAGCAGTACTTC. Protein sequence: CASSESRTVYEQYF. The full variable domain, with the rest looked up from reference TRBV2 and TRBJ2-7, is EPEVTQTPSHQVTQMGQEVILRCVPISNHLYFYWYRQILGQKVEFLVSFYNNEISEKSEIFDDQFSVERPDGSNFTLKIRSTKLEDSAMYFCASSESRTVYEQYFGPGTRLTVT.

This clone was seen a few times. V gene TRBV6-5 combines with J gene TRBJ2-7; 7 nucleotides agree with TRBD2. Germline V gives CDR1 MNHEY, CDR2 SVGAGI. CDR3 length: 13 amino acids. Germline trimming cut 11 bases from V and 0 bases from J; bases unmatched to any gene: 7. The CDR3 loop is CAATSANSYEQYF. The CDR3 nucleotides read TGTGCCGCCACTAGCGCAAACTCCTACGAGCAGTACTTC.

The chain recombines TRBV6-5 with TRBJ2-7; 11 bases map to TRBD2. Germline V CDR1 and CDR2: MNHEY, SVGAGI. The CDR3 is 14 residues long. V was clipped by 5 bases and J by 0 bases; unmatched bases: 0. CDR3 sequence: CASSLAGGSYEQYF. The CDR3 bases are TGTGCCAGCAGTCTAGCGGGAGGCTCCTACGAGCAGTACTTC.

The chain couples TRBV6-1 to TRBJ2-1; 12 positions match TRBD2. CDR3 length: 15 residues. Trimming cost V 7 bases and J 7 bases; bases outside gene matches: 8. The V gene's germline CDR1 is MNHNS and CDR2 SASEGT. DNA for the CDR3: TGTGCCAGCACCACGACTAGCGGGAGTCGGAATGAGCAGTTCTTC. Protein sequence: CASTTTSGSRNEQFF.